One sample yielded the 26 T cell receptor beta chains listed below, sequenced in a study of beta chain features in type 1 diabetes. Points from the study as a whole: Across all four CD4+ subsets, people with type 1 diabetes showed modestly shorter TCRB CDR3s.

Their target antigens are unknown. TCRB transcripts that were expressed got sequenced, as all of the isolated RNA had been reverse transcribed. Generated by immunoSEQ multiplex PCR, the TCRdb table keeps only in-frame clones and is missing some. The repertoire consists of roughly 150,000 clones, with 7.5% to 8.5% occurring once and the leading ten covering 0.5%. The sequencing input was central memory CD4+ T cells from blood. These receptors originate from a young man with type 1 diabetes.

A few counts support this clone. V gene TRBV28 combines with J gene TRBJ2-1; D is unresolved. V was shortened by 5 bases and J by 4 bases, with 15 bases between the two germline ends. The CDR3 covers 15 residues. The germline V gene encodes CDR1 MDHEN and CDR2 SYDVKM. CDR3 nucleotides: TGTGCCAGCAGTCCGATCTCACTATCTTACAATGAGCAGTTCTTC. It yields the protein CASSPISLSYNEQFF.

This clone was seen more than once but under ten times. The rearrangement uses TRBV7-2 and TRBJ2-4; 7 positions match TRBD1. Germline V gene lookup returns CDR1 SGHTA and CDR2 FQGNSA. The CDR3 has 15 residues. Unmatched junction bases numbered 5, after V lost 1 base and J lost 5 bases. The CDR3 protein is CASSLGGGRENIQYF. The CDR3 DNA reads TGTGCCAGCAGCTTAGGAGGGGGCCGCGAAAACATTCAGTACTTC.

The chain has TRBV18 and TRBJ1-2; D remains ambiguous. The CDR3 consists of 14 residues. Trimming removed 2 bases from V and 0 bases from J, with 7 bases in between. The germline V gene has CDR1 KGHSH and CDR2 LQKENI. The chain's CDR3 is CASSPVDTNYGYTF. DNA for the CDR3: TGTGCCAGCTCACCAGTAGACACTAACTATGGCTACACCTTC.

Written as DNA, the CDR3 is TGTGCCAGCAGCTCCAGGGACAGCTACAATGAGCAGTTCTTC. This sequence encodes CASSSRDSYNEQFF. This chain connects TRBV5-4 to TRBJ2-1; TRBD1 matches at 7 bases. Germline CDR1 reads SGHNT; CDR2 reads YYREEE (reference sequence). Losses at the gene ends were 3 bases for V and 3 bases for J; bases not matched to a gene: 3. CDR3 size: 14 residues.

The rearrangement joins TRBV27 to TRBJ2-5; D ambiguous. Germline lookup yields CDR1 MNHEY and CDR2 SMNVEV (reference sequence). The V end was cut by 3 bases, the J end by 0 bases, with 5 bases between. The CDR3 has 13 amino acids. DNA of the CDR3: TGTGCCAGCAGTTTGAGGCACCAAGAGACCCAGTACTTC. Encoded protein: CASSLRHQETQYF.

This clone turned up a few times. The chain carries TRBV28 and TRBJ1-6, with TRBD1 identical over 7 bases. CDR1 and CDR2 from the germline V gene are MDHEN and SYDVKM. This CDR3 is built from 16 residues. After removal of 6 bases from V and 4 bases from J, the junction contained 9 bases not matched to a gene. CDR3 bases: TGTGCCAGCAGACCTCCCCGGGGACAGTATAATTCACCCCTCCACTTT. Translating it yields CASRPPRGQYNSPLHF.

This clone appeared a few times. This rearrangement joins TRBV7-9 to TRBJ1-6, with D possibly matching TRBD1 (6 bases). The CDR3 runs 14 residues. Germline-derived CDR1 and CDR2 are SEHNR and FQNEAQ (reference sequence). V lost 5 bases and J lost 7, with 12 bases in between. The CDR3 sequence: CASSTGTNNSPLHF. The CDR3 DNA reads TGTGCCAGCAGCACCGGGACAAACAATTCACCCCTCCACTTT.

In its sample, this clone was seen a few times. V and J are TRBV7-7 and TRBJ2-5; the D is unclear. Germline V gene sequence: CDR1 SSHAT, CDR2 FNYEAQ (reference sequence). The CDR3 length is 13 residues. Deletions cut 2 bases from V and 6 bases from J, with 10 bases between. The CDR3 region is CASSLSYEKTQYF. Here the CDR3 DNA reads TGTGCCAGCAGCTTATCCTATGAAAAGACCCAGTACTTC.

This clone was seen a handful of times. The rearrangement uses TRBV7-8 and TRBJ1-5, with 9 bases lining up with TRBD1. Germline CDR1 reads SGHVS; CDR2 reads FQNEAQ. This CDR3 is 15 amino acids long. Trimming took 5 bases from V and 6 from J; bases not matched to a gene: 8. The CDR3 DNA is TGTGCCAGCAGCACCCGGACAGGGGACGGTCAGCCCCAGCATTTT. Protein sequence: CASSTRTGDGQPQHF.

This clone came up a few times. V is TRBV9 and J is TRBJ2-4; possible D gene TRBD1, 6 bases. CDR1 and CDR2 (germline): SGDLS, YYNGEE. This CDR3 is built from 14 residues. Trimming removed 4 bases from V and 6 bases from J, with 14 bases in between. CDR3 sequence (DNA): TGTGCCAGCAGCAAGGAAGGGACACTAAACATTCAGTACTTC. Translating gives CASSKEGTLNIQYF.

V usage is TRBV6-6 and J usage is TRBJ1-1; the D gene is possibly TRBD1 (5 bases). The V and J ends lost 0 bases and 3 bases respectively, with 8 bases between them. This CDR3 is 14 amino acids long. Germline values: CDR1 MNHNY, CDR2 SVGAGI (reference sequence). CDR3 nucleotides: TGTGCCAGCAGTTACTCGACGGGGGACACTGAAGCTTTCTTT. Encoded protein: CASSYSTGDTEAFF.

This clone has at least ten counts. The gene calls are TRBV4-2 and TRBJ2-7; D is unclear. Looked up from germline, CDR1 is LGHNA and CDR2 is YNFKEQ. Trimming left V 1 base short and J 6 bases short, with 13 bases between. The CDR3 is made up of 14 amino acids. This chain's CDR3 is CASSQGSHFSEQYF. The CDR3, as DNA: TGTGCCAGCAGCCAAGGTTCTCATTTCAGCGAGCAGTACTTC.

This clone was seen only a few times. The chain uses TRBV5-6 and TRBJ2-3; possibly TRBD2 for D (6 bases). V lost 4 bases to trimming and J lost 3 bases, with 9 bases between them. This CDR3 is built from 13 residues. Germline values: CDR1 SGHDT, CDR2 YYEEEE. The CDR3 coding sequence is TGTGCCAGCAGCACTGGAGGGACAGATACGCAGTATTTT. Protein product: CASSTGGTDTQYF.

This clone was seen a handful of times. Here the CDR3 reads CASSRSGPNGELFF. The CDR3 DNA follows: TGTGCCAGCAGCCGTAGCGGTCCGAACGGGGAGCTGTTTTTT. The chain employs TRBV5-4 and TRBJ2-2, with D possibly being TRBD2 (6 bases). Germline lookup yields CDR1 SGHNT and CDR2 YYREEE (reference sequence). Trimming removed 4 bases from V and 7 bases from J, with 14 bases in between. This CDR3 spans 14 amino acids.

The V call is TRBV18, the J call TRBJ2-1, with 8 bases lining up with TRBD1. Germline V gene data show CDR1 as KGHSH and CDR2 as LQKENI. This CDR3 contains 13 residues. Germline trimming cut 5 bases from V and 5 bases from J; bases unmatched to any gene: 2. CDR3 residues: CASSTTGDNEQFF. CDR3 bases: TGTGCCAGCTCAACGACAGGGGACAATGAGCAGTTCTTC.

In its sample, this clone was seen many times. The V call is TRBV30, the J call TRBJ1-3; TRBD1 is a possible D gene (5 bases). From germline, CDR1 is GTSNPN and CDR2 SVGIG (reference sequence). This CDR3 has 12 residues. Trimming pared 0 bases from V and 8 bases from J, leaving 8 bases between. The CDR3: CAWSVQGYTIYF. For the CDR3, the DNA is TGTGCCTGGAGTGTGCAGGGCTACACCATATATTTT. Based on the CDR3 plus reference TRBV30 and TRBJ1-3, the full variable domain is SQTIHQWPATLVQPVGSPLSLECTVEGTSNPNLYWYRQAAGRGLQLLFYSVGIGQISSEVPQNLSASRPQDRQFILSSKKLLLSDSGFYLCAWSVQGYTIYFGEGSWLTVV.

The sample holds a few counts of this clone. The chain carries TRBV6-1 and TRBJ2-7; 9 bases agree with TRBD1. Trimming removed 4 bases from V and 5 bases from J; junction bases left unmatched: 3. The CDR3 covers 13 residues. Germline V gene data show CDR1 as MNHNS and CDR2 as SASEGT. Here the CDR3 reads CASSGRDRDEQYF. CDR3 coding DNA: TGTGCCAGCAGTGGCCGGGACAGGGACGAGCAGTACTTC.

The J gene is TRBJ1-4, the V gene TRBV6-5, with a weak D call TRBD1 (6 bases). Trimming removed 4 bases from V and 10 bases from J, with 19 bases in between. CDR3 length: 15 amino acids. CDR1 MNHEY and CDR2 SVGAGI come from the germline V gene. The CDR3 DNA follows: TGTGCCAGCAGTTCAACAGGGAGTACCTTTGGAAAACTGTTTTTT. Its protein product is CASSSTGSTFGKLFF.

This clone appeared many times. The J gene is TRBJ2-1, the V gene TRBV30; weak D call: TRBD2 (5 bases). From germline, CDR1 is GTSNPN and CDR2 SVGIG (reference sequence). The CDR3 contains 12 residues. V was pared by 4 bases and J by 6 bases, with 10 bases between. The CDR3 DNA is TGTGCCTGGACGGGGTATGGCAATGAGCAGTTCTTC. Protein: CAWTGYGNEQFF.

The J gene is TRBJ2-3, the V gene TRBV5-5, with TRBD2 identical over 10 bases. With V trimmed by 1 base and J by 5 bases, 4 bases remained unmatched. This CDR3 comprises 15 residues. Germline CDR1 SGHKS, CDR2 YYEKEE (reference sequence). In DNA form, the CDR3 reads TGTGCCAGCAGCTTGTTAGCGGGAGGAGGAGATACGCAGTATTTT. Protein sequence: CASSLLAGGGDTQYF.

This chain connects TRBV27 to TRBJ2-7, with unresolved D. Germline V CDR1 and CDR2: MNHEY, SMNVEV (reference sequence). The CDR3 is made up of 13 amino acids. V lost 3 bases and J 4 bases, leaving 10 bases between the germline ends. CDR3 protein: CASSLGLRYEQYF. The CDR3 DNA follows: TGTGCCAGCAGTTTGGGCCTAAGGTACGAGCAGTACTTC.

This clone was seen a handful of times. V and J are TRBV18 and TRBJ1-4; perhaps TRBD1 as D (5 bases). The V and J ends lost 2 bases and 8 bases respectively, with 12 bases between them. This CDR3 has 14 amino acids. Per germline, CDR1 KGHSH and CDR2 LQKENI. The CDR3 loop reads CASSPGTGLEKLFF. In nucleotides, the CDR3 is TGTGCCAGCTCACCAGGGACTGGGTTGGAAAAACTGTTTTTT.

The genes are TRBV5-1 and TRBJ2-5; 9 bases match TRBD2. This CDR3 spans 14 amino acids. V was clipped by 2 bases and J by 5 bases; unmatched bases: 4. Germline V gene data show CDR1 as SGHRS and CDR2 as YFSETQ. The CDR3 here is CASSFGTSRETQYF. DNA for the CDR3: TGCGCCAGCAGCTTCGGGACTAGCAGGGAGACCCAGTACTTC. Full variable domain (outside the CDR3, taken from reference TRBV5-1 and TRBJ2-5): KAGVTQTPRYLIKTRGQQVTLSCSPISGHRSVSWYQQTPGQGLQFLFEYFSETQRNKGNFPGRFSGRQFSNSRSEMNVSTLELGDSALYLCASSFGTSRETQYFGPGTRLLVL.

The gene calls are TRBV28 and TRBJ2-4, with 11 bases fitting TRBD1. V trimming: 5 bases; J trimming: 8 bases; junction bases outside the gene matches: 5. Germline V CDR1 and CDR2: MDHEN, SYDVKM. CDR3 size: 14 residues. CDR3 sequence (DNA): TGTGCCAGCAGTCGGGACAGGGGGGTGGACATTCAGTACTTC. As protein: CASSRDRGVDIQYF.

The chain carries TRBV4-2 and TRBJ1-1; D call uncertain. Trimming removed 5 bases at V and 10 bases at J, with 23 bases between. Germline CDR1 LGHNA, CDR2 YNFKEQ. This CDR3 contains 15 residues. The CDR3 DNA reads TGTGCCAGCAGCTTATGGGAGGCGTCGGTTGGCGGAGCTTTCTTT. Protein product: CASSLWEASVGGAFF.

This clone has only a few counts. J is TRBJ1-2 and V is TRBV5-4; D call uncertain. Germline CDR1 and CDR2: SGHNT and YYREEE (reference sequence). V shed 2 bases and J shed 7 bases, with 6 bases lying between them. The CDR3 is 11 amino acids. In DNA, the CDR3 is TGTGCCAGCAGCTTAAACACTGGCTACACCTTC. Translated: CASSLNTGYTF.